This T cell receptor beta chain came from a study of CD8 T cells in ankylosing spondylitis. Library preparation for TCR beta used quantitative 5'-RACE with molecular barcodes. MiXCR, applied by TCRdb to the 5' RACE reads, yields one record per CDR3 protein. The repertoire holds 90,000 to 120,000 distinct CDR3 sequences, with approximately 25% as singletons. Overall study results and limits: CD8+ by phenotype, disease-linked clones were relatively rare in peripheral blood.

The germline V gene encodes CDR1 PRHDT and CDR2 FYEKMQ (reference sequence). The CDR3 extends over 15 amino acids. Trimming took 0 bases from V and 3 from J; bases not matched to a gene: 1. Ten or more counts support this clonotype. Antigen unknown. The chain carries TRBV13 and TRBJ2-7, with 11 nucleotides matching TRBD1. The clonotype originates from a male donor with ankylosing spondylitis. The specimen sequenced was synovial fluid, either unsorted or a sorted T cell fraction (not recorded which). The CDR3 is CASSLGGQGDYEQYF. The CDR3 region has the DNA TGTGCCAGCAGCTTAGGGGGACAGGGGGACTACGAGCAGTACTTC. Full variable domain (outside the CDR3, taken from reference TRBV13 and TRBJ2-7): AAGVIQSPRHLIKEKRETATLKCYPIPRHDTVYWYQQGPGQDPQFLISFYEKMQSDKGSIPDRFSAQQFSDYHSELNMSSLELGDSALYFCASSLGGQGDYEQYFGPGTRLTVT.